This T cell receptor beta chain stems from a study of T cells in Graves' hyperthyroidism and ophthalmopathy. Looking at the study overall: At initial diagnosis, before any treatment had begun, peripheral blood was obtained.

Graves' hyperthyroidism was deemed stable absent ophthalmopathy progression within 18 months. Uncontrolled infection, other autoimmune disease, pregnancy or lactation led to exclusion. PBMCs were derived from roughly 10 ml fresh peripheral blood. RNA transcripts served as the template for amplifying TCR beta CDR3 regions. HTBI primers were used for first-round RT-PCR of the TCR CDR3. TCRdb called the multiplex PCR reads again in MiXCR, with one record for every CDR3 protein. This table holds hundreds of thousands of distinct CDR3 sequences, roughly 37% found once. The V gene's germline CDR1 is SGHTA and CDR2 FQGNSA. CDR3 length equals 15 residues. V was trimmed by 8 bases and J by 3 bases, leaving 17 bases between them.

Sequencing was done on a sample of blood. The rearrangement links TRBV7-2 to TRBJ1-3; D remains unclear. This sequence was found in a man younger than 35 with Graves' hyperthyroidism. CDR3 DNA sequence: TGTGCCAGCGGGAGTCCAGCGGGATATGGAAACACCATATATTTT. Translated: CASGSPAGYGNTIYF.